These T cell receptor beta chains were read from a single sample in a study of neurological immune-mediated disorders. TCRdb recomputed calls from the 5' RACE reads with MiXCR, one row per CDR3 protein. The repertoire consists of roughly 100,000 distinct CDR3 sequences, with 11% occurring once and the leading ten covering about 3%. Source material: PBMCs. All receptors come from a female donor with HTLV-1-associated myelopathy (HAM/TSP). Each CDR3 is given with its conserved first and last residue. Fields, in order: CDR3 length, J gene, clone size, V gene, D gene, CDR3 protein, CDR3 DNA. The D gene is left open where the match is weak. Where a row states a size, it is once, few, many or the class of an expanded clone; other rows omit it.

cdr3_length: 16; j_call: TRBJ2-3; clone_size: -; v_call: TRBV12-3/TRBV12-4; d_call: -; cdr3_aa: CASTLDQSGSTDTQYF; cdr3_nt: TGTGCCAGCACCCTAGACCAGTCCGGAAGCACAGATACGCAGTATTTT
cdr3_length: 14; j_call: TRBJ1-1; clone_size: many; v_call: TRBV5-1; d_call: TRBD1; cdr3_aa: CASNQDRVATEAFF; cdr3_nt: TGCGCCAGCAACCAGGACAGGGTGGCCACTGAAGCTTTCTTT
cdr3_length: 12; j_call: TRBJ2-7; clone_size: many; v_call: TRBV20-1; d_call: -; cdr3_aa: CSAGTFSYEQYF; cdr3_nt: TGCAGTGCCGGGACGTTTTCCTACGAGCAGTACTTC
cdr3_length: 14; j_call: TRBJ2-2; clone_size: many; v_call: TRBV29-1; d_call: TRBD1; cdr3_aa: CSTRQGFNTGELFF; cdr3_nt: TGCAGCACTCGACAGGGGTTCAACACCGGGGAGCTGTTTTTT
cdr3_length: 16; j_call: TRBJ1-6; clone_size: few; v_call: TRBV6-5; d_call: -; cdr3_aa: CASSYDIPTYNSPLHF; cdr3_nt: TGTGCCAGCAGTTACGACATACCGACCTATAATTCACCCCTCCACTTT
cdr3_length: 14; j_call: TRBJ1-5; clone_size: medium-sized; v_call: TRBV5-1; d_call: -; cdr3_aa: CASSLDAGNQPQHF; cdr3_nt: TGCGCCAGCAGCTTGGATGCAGGCAATCAGCCCCAGCATTTT
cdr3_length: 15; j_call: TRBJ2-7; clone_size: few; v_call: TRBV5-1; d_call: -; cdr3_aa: CASSPGGGTIYEQYF; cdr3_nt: TGCGCCAGCAGCCCCGGAGGGGGGACCATCTACGAGCAGTACTTC
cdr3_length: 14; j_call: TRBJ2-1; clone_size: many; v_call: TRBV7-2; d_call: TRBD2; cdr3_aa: CASSLVSSGIEQFF; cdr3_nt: TGTGCCAGCAGCTTAGTGTCTAGCGGGATTGAGCAGTTCTTC
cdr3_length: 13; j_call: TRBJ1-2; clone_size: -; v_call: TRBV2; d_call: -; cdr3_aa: CASSSVPRVGYTF; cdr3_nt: TGTGCCAGCAGTTCGGTTCCGAGGGTCGGCTACACCTTC
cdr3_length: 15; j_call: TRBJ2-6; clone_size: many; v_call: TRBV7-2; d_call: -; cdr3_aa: CASSFLGSGANVLTF; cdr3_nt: TGTGCCAGCAGCTTTCTTGGGTCTGGGGCCAACGTCCTGACTTTC
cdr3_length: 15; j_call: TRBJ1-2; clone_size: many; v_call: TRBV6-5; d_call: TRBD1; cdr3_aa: CASRLLSDRSYGYTF; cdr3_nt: TGTGCCAGCAGACTCCTTTCGGACAGGAGCTATGGCTACACCTTC
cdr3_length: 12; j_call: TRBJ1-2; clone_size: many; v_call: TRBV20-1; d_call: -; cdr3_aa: CSARWSAYGYTF; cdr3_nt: TGCAGTGCTAGGTGGTCGGCCTATGGCTACACCTTC
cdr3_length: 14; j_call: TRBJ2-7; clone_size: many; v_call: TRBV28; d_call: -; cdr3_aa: CASSPAVGGYEQYF; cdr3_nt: TGTGCCAGCAGTCCTGCCGTGGGTGGCTACGAGCAGTACTTC
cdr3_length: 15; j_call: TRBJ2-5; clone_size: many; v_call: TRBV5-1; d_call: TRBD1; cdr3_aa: CASSLRTGGLETQYF; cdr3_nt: TGCGCCAGCAGCCTCCGGACAGGGGGTCTAGAGACCCAGTACTTC
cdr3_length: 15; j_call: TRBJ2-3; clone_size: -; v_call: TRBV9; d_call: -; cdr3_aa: CASSVGASSTDTHYF; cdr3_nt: TGTGCCAGCAGCGTAGGAGCGTCTAGCACAGATACGCATTATTTT
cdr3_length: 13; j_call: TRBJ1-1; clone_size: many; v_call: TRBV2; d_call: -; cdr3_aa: CASSKQGNTEAFF; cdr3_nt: TGTGCCAGCAGTAAACAGGGGAACACTGAAGCTTTCTTT
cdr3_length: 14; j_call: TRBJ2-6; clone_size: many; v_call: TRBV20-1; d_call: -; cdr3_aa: CSAYQGTGANVLTF; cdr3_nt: TGCAGTGCTTACCAGGGTACTGGGGCCAACGTCCTGACTTTC
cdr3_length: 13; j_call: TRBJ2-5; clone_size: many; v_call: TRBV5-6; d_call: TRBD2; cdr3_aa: CASSRPGGGPLDF; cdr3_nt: TGTGCCAGCAGCAGACCAGGCGGGGGACCATTGGACTTC
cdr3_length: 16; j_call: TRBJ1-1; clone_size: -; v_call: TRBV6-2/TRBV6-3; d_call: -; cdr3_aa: CASSYWSNQGNTEAFF; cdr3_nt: TGTGCCAGCAGTTACTGGTCAAACCAGGGGAACACTGAAGCTTTCTTT
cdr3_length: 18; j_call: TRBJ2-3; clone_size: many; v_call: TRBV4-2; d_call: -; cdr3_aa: CASSHKEWAHDGTDTQYF; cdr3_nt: TGTGCCAGCAGCCATAAAGAGTGGGCCCACGACGGCACAGATACGCAGTATTTT
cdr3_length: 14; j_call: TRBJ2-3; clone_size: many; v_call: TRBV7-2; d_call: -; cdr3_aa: CASSLLGRQDTQYF; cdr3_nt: TGTGCCAGCAGCTTATTGGGCAGGCAAGATACGCAGTATTTT
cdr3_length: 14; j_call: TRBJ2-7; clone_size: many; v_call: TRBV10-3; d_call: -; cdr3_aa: CAISESYQTYEQYF; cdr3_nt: TGTGCCATCAGTGAGTCCTACCAGACCTACGAGCAGTACTTC
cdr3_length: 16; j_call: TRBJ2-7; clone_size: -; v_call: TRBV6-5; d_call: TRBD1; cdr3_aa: CASSYFSAGQGYEQYF; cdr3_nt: TGTGCCAGCAGTTACTTTTCTGCGGGACAGGGCTACGAGCAGTACTTC
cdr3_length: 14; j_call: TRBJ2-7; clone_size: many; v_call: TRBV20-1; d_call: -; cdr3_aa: CSASRQGYHDEQYF; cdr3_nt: TGCAGTGCTTCACGTCAGGGATATCACGACGAGCAGTACTTC
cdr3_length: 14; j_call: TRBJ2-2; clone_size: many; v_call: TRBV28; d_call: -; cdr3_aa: CASSLNAGIRELFF; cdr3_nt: TGTGCCAGCAGTCTTAACGCCGGGATCCGGGAGCTGTTTTTT
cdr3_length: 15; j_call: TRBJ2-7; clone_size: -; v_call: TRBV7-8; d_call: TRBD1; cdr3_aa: CASSLGWQGEYEQYF; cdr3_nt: TGTGCCAGCAGCTTAGGGTGGCAGGGGGAGTACGAGCAGTACTTC
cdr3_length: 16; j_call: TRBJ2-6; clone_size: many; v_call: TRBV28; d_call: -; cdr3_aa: CASSPAPGYGANVLTF; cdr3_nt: TGTGCCAGCAGTCCCGCCCCCGGCTATGGGGCCAACGTCCTGACTTTC
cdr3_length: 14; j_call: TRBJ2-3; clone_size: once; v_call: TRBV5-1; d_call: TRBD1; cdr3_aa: CANSTQGSTDTQYF; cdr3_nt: TGCGCCAACAGCACACAGGGGTCGACAGATACGCAGTATTTT
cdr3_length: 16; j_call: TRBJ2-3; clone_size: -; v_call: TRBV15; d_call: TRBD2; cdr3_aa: CATSRDLAGNTDTQYF; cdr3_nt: TGTGCTACCAGCAGAGATCTAGCGGGGAACACAGATACGCAGTATTTT